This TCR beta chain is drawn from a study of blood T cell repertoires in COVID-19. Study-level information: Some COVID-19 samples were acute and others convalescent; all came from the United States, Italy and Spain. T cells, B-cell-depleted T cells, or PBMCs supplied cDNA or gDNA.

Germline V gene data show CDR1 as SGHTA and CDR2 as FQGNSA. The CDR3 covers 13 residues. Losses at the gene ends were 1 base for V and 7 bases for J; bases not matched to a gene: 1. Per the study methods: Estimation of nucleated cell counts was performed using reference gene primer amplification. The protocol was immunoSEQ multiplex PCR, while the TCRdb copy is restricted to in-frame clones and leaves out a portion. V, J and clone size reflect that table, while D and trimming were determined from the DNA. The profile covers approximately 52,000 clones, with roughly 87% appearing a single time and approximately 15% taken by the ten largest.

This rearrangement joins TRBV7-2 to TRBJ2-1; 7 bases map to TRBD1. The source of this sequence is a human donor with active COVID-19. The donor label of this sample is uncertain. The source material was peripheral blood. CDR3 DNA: TGTGCCAGCAGCTTAGACAGGGGTAATGAGCAGTTCTTC. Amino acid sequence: CASSLDRGNEQFF.